Below are 6 T cell receptor beta chains sequenced from a single sample in a study of CD8+ T cells in alopecia areata. RNA extraction was followed by reverse transcription into cDNA, which acted as the sequencing template. This table comes from immunoSEQ multiplex PCR, and its TCRdb copy is limited to in-frame clones, with some not included. The sample includes under 70,000 clones, 96% of them seen just once. The sequences come from CD8+ T cells sorted from blood, collected at week 0. The receptors come from a human donor with alopecia areata.

The chain combines TRBV7-9 with TRBJ2-6, with 7 bases lining up with TRBD1. V dropped 1 base and J dropped 6; count of bases not matched to a gene: 6. Per germline, CDR1 SEHNR and CDR2 FQNEAQ (reference sequence). This CDR3 comprises 16 residues. CDR3 region: CASSLDRGVLANVLTF. The DNA for the CDR3 is TGTGCCAGCAGCTTAGACAGGGGAGTCTTGGCCAACGTCCTGACTTTC.

The chain has TRBV7-2 and TRBJ2-1; D tentatively fits TRBD1 or TRBD2 (5 bases each). Germline V gene lookup returns CDR1 SGHTA and CDR2 FQGNSA. This CDR3 has 15 residues. Trimming removed 10 bases at V and 7 bases at J, with 23 bases between. CDR3 DNA sequence: TGTGCCATCGACGAATTGGGGGAAGTCGGTAATGAGCAGTTCTTC. Residues: CAIDELGEVGNEQFF.

The gene calls are TRBV4-1 and TRBJ1-2; 8 nucleotides align to TRBD1. Germline trimming cut 0 bases from V and 5 bases from J; bases unmatched to any gene: 8. This CDR3 is 16 amino acids long. Germline V gene lookup returns CDR1 MGHRA and CDR2 YSYEKL. In DNA, the CDR3 is TGCGCCAGCAGCCAAGAGGGCGTCAGGGGGCTGTATGGCTACACCTTC. Translating it yields CASSQEGVRGLYGYTF.

The CDR3 loop is CASSQDQPGSNQPQHF. The CDR3 nucleotides read TGCGCCAGCAGCCAAGATCAGCCAGGAAGCAATCAGCCCCAGCATTTT. The rearrangement uses TRBV4-1 and TRBJ1-5; no firm D call. The V end lost 0 bases, the J end lost 1 base, and 10 bases lay between the germline ends. This CDR3 has 16 residues. The germline V gene encodes CDR1 MGHRA and CDR2 YSYEKL.

V gene TRBV11-3 combines with J gene TRBJ1-1; D ambiguous. The length of the CDR3 is 14 residues. The V gene lost 3 bases and the J gene lost 1 base, with 9 bases spanning the gap. Germline V gene sequence: CDR1 SGHNT, CDR2 YENEEA. The CDR3 bases are TGTGCCAGCAGCTTTGTTCACCGGAACACTGAAGCTTTCTTT. Encoded protein: CASSFVHRNTEAFF.

The CDR3 DNA reads as TGTGCCAGCTCACTTAGGACAGGGGTGAACACTGAAGCTTTCTTT. Residues: CASSLRTGVNTEAFF. The chain uses TRBV18 and TRBJ1-1; 9 bases agree with TRBD1. This CDR3 spans 15 amino acids. Trimming took 4 bases from V and 0 from J; bases not matched to a gene: 3. Germline V gene sequence: CDR1 KGHSH, CDR2 LQKENI.